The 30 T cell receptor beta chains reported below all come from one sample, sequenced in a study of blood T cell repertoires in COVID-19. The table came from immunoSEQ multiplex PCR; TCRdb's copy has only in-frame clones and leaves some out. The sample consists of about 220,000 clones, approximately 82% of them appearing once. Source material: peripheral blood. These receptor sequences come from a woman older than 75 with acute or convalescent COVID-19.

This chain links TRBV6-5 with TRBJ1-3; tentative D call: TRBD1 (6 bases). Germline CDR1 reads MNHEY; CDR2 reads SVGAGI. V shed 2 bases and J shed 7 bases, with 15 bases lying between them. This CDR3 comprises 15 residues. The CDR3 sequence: CASSYALGGPNTIYF. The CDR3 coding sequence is TGTGCCAGCAGTTACGCCCTCGGGGGGCCCAACACCATATATTTT.

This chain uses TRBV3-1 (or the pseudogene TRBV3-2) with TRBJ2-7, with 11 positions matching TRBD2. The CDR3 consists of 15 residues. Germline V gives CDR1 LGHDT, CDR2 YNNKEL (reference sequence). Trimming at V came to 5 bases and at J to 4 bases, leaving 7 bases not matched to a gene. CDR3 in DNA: TGTGCCAGCAGCTATGGTAGCGGGGGGGTTTACGAGCAGTACTTC. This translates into CASSYGSGGVYEQYF.

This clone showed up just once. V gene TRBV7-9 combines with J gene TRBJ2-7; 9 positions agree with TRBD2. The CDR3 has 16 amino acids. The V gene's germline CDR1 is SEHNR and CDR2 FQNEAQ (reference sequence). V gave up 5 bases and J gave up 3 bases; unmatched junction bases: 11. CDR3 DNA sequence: TGTGCCAGCAGCCCAGACGGGCGGGGGGGCCTCTACGAGCAGTACTTC. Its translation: CASSPDGRGGLYEQYF.

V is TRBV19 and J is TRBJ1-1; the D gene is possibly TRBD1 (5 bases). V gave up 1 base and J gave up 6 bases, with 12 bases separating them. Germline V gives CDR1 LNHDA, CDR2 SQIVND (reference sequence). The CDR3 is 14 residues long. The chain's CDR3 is CASSIVGRRAEAFF. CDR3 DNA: TGTGCCAGTAGTATAGTGGGGCGTCGGGCTGAAGCTTTCTTT.

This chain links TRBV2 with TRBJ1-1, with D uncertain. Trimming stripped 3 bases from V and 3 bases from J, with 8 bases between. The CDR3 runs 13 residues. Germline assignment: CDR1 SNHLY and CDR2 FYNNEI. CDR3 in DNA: TGTGCCAGCAGTGAGAGAGCTTACACTGAAGCTTTCTTT. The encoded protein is CASSERAYTEAFF.

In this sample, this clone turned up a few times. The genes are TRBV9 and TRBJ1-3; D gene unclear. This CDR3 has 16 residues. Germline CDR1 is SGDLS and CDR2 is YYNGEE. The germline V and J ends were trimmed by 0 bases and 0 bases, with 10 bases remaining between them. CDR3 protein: CASSVGASSSGNTIYF. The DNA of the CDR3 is TGTGCCAGCAGCGTAGGTGCCTCGAGCTCTGGAAACACCATATATTTT.

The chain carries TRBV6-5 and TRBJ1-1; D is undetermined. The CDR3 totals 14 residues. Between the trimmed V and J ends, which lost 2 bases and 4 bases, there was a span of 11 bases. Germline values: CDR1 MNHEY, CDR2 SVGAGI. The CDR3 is CASSYVDIRTEAFF. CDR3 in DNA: TGTGCCAGCAGTTACGTAGACATTCGCACTGAAGCTTTCTTT.

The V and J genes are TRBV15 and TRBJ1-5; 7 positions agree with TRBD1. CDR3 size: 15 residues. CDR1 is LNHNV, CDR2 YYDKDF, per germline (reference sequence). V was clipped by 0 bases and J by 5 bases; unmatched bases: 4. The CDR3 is CATSRDNRGYQPQHF. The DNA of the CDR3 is TGTGCCACCAGCAGAGATAACAGGGGATATCAGCCCCAGCATTTT.

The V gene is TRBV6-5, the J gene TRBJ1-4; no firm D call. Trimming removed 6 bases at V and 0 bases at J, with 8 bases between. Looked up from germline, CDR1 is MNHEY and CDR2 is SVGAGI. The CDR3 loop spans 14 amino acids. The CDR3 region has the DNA TGTGCCAGCAGGGGAGATGCAACTAATGAAAAACTGTTTTTT. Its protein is CASRGDATNEKLFF.

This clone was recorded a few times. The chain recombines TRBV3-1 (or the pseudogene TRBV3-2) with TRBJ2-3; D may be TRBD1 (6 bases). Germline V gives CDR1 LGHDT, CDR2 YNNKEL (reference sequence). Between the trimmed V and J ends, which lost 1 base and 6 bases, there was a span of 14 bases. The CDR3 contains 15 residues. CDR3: CASSQAVTGGDTQYF. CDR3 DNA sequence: TGTGCCAGCAGCCAAGCGGTGACAGGTGGGGATACGCAGTATTTT.

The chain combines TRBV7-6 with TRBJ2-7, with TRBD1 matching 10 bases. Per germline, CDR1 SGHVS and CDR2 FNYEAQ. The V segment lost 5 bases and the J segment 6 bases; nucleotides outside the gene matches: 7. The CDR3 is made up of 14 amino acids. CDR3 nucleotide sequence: TGTGCCAGCAGCCTAGGGACAGGGGAGGGCGAGCAGTACTTC. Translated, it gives CASSLGTGEGEQYF.

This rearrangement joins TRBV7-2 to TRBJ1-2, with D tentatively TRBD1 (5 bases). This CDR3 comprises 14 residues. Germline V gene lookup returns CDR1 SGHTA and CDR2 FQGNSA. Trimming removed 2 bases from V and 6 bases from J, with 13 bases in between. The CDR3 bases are TGTGCCAGCAGCTTAAATATGGGGGAGGATGGCTACACCTTC. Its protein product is CASSLNMGEDGYTF.

The CDR3 region has the DNA TGTGCCAGCACCCTCTCGGGGGGCTTTGAGCAGTTCTTC. Translated, it gives CASTLSGGFEQFF. V usage is TRBV11-2 and J usage is TRBJ2-1; weak D call: TRBD2 (7 bases). The germline V gene encodes CDR1 SGHAT and CDR2 FQNNGV. V was trimmed by 7 bases and J by 9 bases, leaving 16 bases between them. The CDR3 is 13 amino acids.

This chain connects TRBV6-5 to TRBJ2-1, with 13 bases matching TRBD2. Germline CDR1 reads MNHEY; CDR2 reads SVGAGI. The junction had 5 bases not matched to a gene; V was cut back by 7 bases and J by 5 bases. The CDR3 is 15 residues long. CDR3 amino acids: CASNRLAGGNNEQFF. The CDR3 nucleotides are TGTGCCAGCAACAGACTAGCGGGGGGAAACAATGAGCAGTTCTTC.

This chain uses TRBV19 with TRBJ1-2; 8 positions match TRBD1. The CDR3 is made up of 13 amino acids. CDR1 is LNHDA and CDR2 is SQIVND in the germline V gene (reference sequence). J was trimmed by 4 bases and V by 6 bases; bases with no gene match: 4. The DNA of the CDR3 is TGTGCCAGTAGGGCAGGGGGCACCTATGGCTACACCTTC. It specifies CASRAGGTYGYTF.

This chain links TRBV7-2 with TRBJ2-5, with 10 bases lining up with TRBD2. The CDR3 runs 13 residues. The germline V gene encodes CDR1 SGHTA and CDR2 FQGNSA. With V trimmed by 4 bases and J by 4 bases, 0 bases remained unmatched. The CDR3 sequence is CASSWTSGETQYF. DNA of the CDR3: TGTGCCAGCAGCTGGACTAGCGGAGAGACCCAGTACTTC.

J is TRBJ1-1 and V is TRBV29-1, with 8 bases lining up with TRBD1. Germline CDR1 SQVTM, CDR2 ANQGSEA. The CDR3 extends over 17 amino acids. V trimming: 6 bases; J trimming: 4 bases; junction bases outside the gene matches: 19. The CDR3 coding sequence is TGCAGCGTCTTATTCCTAGGGACAGGCATCGGGGCCACTGAAGCTTTCTTT. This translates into CSVLFLGTGIGATEAFF.

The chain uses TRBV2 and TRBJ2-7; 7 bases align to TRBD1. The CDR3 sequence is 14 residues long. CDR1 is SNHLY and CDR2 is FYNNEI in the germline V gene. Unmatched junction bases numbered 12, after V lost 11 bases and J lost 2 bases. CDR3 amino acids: CAGCTGTETYEQYF. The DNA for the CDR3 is TGTGCCGGATGCACCGGGACAGAAACCTACGAGCAGTACTTC.

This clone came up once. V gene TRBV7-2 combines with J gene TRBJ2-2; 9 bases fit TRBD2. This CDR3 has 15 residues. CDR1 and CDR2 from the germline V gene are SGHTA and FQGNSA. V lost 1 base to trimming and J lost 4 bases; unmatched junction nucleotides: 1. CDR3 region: CASSLEGLATGELFF. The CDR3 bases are TGTGCCAGCAGCTTAGAGGGACTAGCCACCGGGGAGCTGTTTTTT.

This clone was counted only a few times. CDR3 in amino acids: CASAAGRGYEQYF. Written as DNA, the CDR3 is TGTGCCAGCGCGGCGGGTAGGGGGTACGAGCAGTACTTC. This chain connects TRBV7-8 to TRBJ2-7, with D maybe TRBD1 (6 bases). Germline lookup yields CDR1 SGHVS and CDR2 FQNEAQ. The CDR3 extends over 13 amino acids. Trimming stripped 8 bases from V and 4 bases from J, with 15 bases between.

CDR3 bases: TGCAGTGCTAGTCCGGGTCCCGGCTACACCTTC. Amino acid sequence: CSASPGPGYTF. The chain links TRBV20-1 to TRBJ1-2; D unclear. This CDR3 contains 11 residues. Trimming removed 3 bases from V and 8 bases from J, with 10 bases in between. CDR1 and CDR2 (germline): DFQATT, SNEGSKA (reference sequence).

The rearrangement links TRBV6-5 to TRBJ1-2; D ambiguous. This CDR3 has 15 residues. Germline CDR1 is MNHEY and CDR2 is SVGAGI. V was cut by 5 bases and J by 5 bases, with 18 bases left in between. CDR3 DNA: TGTGCCAGCAGTCCCCGGGGTAGTTCACCTTATGGCTACACCTTC. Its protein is CASSPRGSSPYGYTF.

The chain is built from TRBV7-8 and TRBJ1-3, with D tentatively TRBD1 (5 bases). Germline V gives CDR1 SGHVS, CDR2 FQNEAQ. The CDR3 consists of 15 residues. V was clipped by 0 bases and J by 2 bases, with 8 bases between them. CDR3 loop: CASSLAGGTGNTIYF. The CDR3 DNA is TGTGCCAGCAGCTTAGCGGGGGGGACTGGAAACACCATATATTTT.

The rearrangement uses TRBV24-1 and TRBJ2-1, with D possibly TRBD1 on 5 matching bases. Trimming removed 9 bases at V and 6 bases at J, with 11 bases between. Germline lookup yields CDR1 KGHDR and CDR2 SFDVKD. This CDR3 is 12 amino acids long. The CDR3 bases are TGTGCCACCGCTGGGGCCTCCAATGAGCAGTTCTTC. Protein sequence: CATAGASNEQFF.

The chain's CDR3 is CASSQGSGSADTQYF. The CDR3 bases are TGCGCCAGCAGCCAAGGTAGTGGAAGCGCAGATACGCAGTATTTT. The chain combines TRBV4-3 with TRBJ2-3; D call uncertain. The CDR3 has 15 residues. The germline CDR1 and CDR2 sequences are LGHNA and YSLEER. V was trimmed by 1 base and J by 4 bases, leaving 12 bases between them.

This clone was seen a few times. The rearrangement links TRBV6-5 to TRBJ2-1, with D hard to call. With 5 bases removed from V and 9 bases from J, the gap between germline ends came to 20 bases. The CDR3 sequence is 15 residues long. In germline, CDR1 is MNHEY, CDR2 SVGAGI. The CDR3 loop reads CASSPPSVSVGEQFF. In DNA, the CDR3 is TGTGCCAGCAGTCCCCCTAGTGTATCTGTTGGTGAGCAGTTCTTC.

The CDR3 region is CASSFGQAGQPQHF. CDR3 sequence (DNA): TGTGCCAGCAGCTTCGGACAAGCGGGTCAGCCCCAGCATTTT. The chain is built from TRBV5-6 and TRBJ1-5; TRBD1 might be the D (5 bases). Germline values: CDR1 SGHDT, CDR2 YYEEEE. V was pared by 2 bases and J by 6 bases, with 12 bases between. This CDR3 is built from 14 residues.

CDR3 nucleotides: TGTGCCAGCAGCTTGACAGGGCCGCAAGAGACCCAGTACTTC. Residues: CASSLTGPQETQYF. The rearrangement links TRBV5-4 to TRBJ2-5, with TRBD1 as a possible D gene (6 bases). There are 14 residues in the CDR3. The V end lost 1 base, the J end lost 2 bases, and 9 bases lay between the germline ends. CDR1 and CDR2 (germline): SGHNT, YYREEE (reference sequence). Full variable domain (outside the CDR3, taken from reference TRBV5-4 and TRBJ2-5): ETGVTQSPTHLIKTRGQQVTLRCSSQSGHNTVSWYQQALGQGPQFIFQYYREEENGRGNFPPRFSGLQFPNYSSELNVNALELDDSALYLCASSLTGPQETQYFGPGTRLLVL.

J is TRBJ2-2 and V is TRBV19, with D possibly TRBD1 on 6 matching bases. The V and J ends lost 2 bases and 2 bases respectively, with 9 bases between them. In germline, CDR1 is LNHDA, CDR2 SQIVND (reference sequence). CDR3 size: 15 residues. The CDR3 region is CASSIQGINTGELFF. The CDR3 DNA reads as TGTGCCAGTAGTATACAGGGGATCAACACCGGGGAGCTGTTTTTT.

CDR3 sequence: CASSFLSQAINYGYTF. The CDR3 DNA reads as TGTGCCAGCAGCTTCCTTTCCCAGGCCATTAACTATGGCTACACCTTC. The rearrangement links TRBV7-2 to TRBJ1-2, with no clear D. CDR3 length: 16 amino acids. The germline gives CDR1 SGHTA, CDR2 FQGNSA. With 3 bases removed from V and 1 base from J, the gap between germline ends came to 15 bases.